Detailed here is one T cell receptor (beta chain). The germline V and J ends were trimmed by 3 bases and 3 bases, with 15 bases remaining between them. The V gene's germline CDR1 is LNHDA and CDR2 SQIVND (reference sequence). This CDR3 has 15 residues. Here immunoSEQ multiplex PCR was the method, and the copy in TCRdb shows in-frame clones only, minus some. This table has around 340,000 clones, 88% appearing once. This specimen belongs to a study of blood T cell repertoires in COVID-19. This TCR derives from a woman between 25 and 40 years old who had been exposed to COVID-19. Sample: PBMCs or T cells enriched from blood (not recorded which). This chain connects TRBV19 to TRBJ2-7; tentative D call: TRBD2 (6 bases). CDR3: CASSITGGLFYEQYF. CDR3 DNA sequence: TGTGCCAGTAGTATCACCGGGGGACTTTTCTACGAGCAGTACTTC.